The clone carrying this T cell receptor beta chain has at least ten counts. Time point in this sample: persistent/refractory GD, antithyroid drugs over 5 years with positive TRAb. PBMC-extracted RNA yielded the TCR library. The data belong to a study of regulatory T cells in long-lasting Graves disease. Through Arm-PCR of CDR3 regions and iRepertoire HTBI primers, TCR beta libraries were built. TCRdb ran MiXCR on the multiplex PCR reads and lists one entry per CDR3 protein. The data show roughly 430,000 distinct CDR3 sequences, roughly 21% seen once. Germline V gives CDR1 LNHNV, CDR2 YYDKDF (reference sequence). The germline V and J ends were trimmed by 1 base and 5 bases, with 26 bases remaining between them. The CDR3 loop spans 19 amino acids.

The material sequenced was peripheral blood mononuclear cells (PBMCs), taken when the disease was refractory, from a patient treated with antithyroid drugs. The rearrangement uses TRBV15 and TRBJ1-1, with D hard to call. This clonotype was obtained from a female donor with Graves disease. The CDR3 sequence is CATSRARDKTNKMQTEAFF. In DNA, the CDR3 is TGTGCCACCAGCAGAGCCAGAGACAAAACGAATAAGATGCAGACTGAAGCTTTCTTT.